Presented here are 20 T cell receptor beta chains from one specimen sequenced in a study of blood T cell repertoires in COVID-19 (TCRdb year 2020). Library construction relied on the immunoSEQ multiplex PCR assay. TCRdb mirrors the immuneACCESS table, restricted to in-frame sequences. Some clones are absent from its copies; in checked studies, under half trace to an unresolved V gene, and the reason for the others is unknown. A total of around 280,000 clones appear in this sample, 70% to 90% of them only once. 5.5% to 7% of the sample rests with the top ten. Sequencing input: PBMCs or T cells enriched from blood (not recorded which). The receptors stem from a woman between 40 and 55 years old who had recovered from COVID-19.

This clone was found once. This chain links TRBV15 with TRBJ2-5; tentative D call: TRBD2 (5 bases). V was trimmed by 1 base and J by 1 base, leaving 13 bases between them. Germline-derived CDR1 and CDR2 are LNHNV and YYDKDF (reference sequence). This CDR3 has 16 amino acids. The CDR3 DNA is TGTGCCACCAGCAGAGGCGGTGGGCTAGCCCAAGAGACCCAGTACTTC. Amino acid sequence: CATSRGGGLAQETQYF.

This clone was observed once. Other DNA sequences in this specimen translate into the identical CDR3. This rearrangement joins TRBV5-1 to TRBJ2-2; 8 nucleotides agree with TRBD2. The CDR3 loop spans 15 amino acids. Germline trimming cut 2 bases from V and 5 bases from J; bases unmatched to any gene: 5. Germline assignment: CDR1 SGHRS and CDR2 YFSETQ. The CDR3 protein is CASSLTAGDTGELFF. The DNA of the CDR3 is TGCGCCAGCAGCTTAACAGCGGGAGATACCGGGGAGCTGTTTTTT.

This clone was recorded only once. This chain links TRBV7-3 with TRBJ2-1; weak D call: TRBD1 (5 bases). Deletions cut 5 bases from V and 4 bases from J, with 15 bases between. This CDR3 has 15 amino acids. Germline V lookup: CDR1 SGHTA, CDR2 FQGTGA. The CDR3 region is CASSPGLGVYNEQFF. DNA for the CDR3: TGTGCCAGCAGCCCCGGGCTAGGGGTTTACAATGAGCAGTTCTTC.

The rearrangement links TRBV7-3 to TRBJ1-1, with D possibly TRBD1 on 6 matching bases. The germline CDR1 and CDR2 sequences are SGHTA and FQGTGA. V shed 4 bases and J shed 1 base, with 10 bases lying between them. The CDR3 has 14 residues. The CDR3: CASSSGTPNTEAFF. CDR3 DNA: TGTGCCAGCAGCTCCGGGACACCGAACACTGAAGCTTTCTTT.

This clone was observed once. This chain uses TRBV28 with TRBJ2-7; 7 bases match TRBD2. V was pared by 8 bases and J by 0 bases, with 13 bases of the junction left unmatched. The CDR3 is made up of 16 amino acids. CDR1 and CDR2 (germline): MDHEN, SYDVKM. The CDR3 nucleotides read TGTGCCAGCCAGGGACTATTTAGGGTTAGCTCCTACGAGCAGTACTTC. Translated, it gives CASQGLFRVSSYEQYF.

In its sample, this clone was seen a few times. The V call is TRBV11-2, the J call TRBJ2-7; tentatively, D is TRBD2 (6 bases). CDR1 is SGHAT, CDR2 FQNNGV, per germline. This CDR3 contains 11 residues. Trimming shortened V by 6 bases and J by 6 bases, and 9 bases separated the two germline ends. In DNA form, the CDR3 reads TGTGCCAGCAGGAGGGGAGGCGAGCAGTACTTC. Amino acids: CASRRGGEQYF.

This clone was counted once. This sequence joins TRBV11-2 and TRBJ2-1, with TRBD2 matching over 12 bases. This CDR3 region has 17 residues. The junction had 12 bases not matched to a gene; V was cut back by 4 bases and J by 8 bases. From germline, CDR1 is SGHAT and CDR2 FQNNGV. CDR3 amino acids: CASSSQKTSGSPDEQFF. The CDR3 DNA sequence: TGTGCCAGCAGCTCCCAAAAGACTAGCGGGAGTCCGGATGAGCAGTTCTTC.

The rearrangement joins TRBV18 to TRBJ2-7; no clear D. The CDR3 covers 12 residues. Germline CDR1 and CDR2: KGHSH and LQKENI. Trimming left V 1 base short and J 6 bases short, with 7 bases between. This CDR3 is CASSPLSAEQYF. Written as DNA, the CDR3 is TGTGCCAGCTCACCACTGAGCGCCGAGCAGTACTTC.

The V and J genes are TRBV15 and TRBJ1-1; 10 nucleotides align to TRBD1. With V trimmed by 4 bases and J by 2 bases, 4 bases remained unmatched. This CDR3 has 15 amino acids. Germline-derived CDR1 and CDR2 are LNHNV and YYDKDF (reference sequence). The CDR3 protein is CATSNRDRGNTEAFF. In DNA form, the CDR3 reads TGTGCCACCAGCAACCGGGACAGGGGCAACACTGAAGCTTTCTTT.

This clone showed up just a few times. This chain links TRBV4-3 with TRBJ2-2; D perhaps matches TRBD1 (6 bases). V was cut by 5 bases and J by 6 bases, with 16 bases left in between. Germline V gene sequence: CDR1 LGHNA, CDR2 YSLEER. The length of the CDR3 is 15 residues. In DNA, the CDR3 is TGCGCCAGCAGCAGCGACAGGTTGGCTTCCGGGGAGCTGTTTTTT. This encodes CASSSDRLASGELFF.

This chain uses TRBV9 with TRBJ2-1; possible D gene TRBD1, 5 bases. Trimming left V 0 bases short and J 6 bases short, with 10 bases between. Germline V CDR1 and CDR2: SGDLS, YYNGEE. The CDR3 spans 14 residues. The CDR3 nucleotides read TGTGCCAGCAGCGTAGAGGGGATAGCCAATGAGCAGTTCTTC. Translated, it gives CASSVEGIANEQFF.

The CDR3 loop is CASSISGDEQYF. CDR3 nucleotide sequence: TGTGCCAGTAGTATTTCGGGGGACGAGCAGTACTTC. This chain links TRBV19 with TRBJ2-7; possibly TRBD2 for D (6 bases). The V gene lost 3 bases and the J gene lost 5 bases, with 8 bases spanning the gap. Germline V gene lookup returns CDR1 LNHDA and CDR2 SQIVND (reference sequence). The CDR3 consists of 12 residues.

The chain links TRBV30 to TRBJ2-7, with 7 bases identical to TRBD1. Germline V gene data show CDR1 as GTSNPN and CDR2 as SVGIG (reference sequence). The J segment lost 0 bases and the V segment lost 3 bases, leaving 14 bases of the junction unmatched. The CDR3 runs 17 residues. This CDR3 reads CAWSPGQFFSPSYEQYF. In DNA form, the CDR3 reads TGTGCCTGGAGCCCGGGACAGTTTTTTAGTCCCTCCTACGAGCAGTACTTC. Full variable domain (missing parts from reference TRBV30 and TRBJ2-7): SQTIHQWPATLVQPVGSPLSLECTVEGTSNPNLYWYRQAAGRGLQLLFYSVGIGQISSEVPQNLSASRPQDRQFILSSKKLLLSDSGFYLCAWSPGQFFSPSYEQYFGPGTRLTVT.

Concerning this clone itself: This sample includes further DNA sequences coding for the same CDR3. The chain couples TRBV4-1 to TRBJ2-7; 12 positions agree with TRBD2. V shed 3 bases, J shed 0 bases, and the junction held 3 bases outside the gene matches. The CDR3 sequence is 16 residues long. CDR1 MGHRA and CDR2 YSYEKL come from the germline V gene. Written as DNA, the CDR3 is TGCGCCAGCAGCCATCCGGGACTAGCGGGCTCCTACGAGCAGTACTTC. It is translated as CASSHPGLAGSYEQYF.

The chain employs TRBV10-3 and TRBJ1-4, with TRBD1 as a possible D gene (6 bases). Between the trimmed V and J ends, which lost 3 bases and 8 bases, there was a span of 13 bases. The V gene's germline CDR1 is ENHRY and CDR2 SYGVKD. The CDR3 is made up of 14 amino acids. The CDR3 protein is CAISEAGVGEKLFF. CDR3 bases: TGTGCCATCAGTGAAGCAGGGGTAGGGGAAAAACTGTTTTTT.

The gene calls are TRBV7-9 and TRBJ1-1, with D hard to call. V was cut by 1 base and J by 10 bases, with 10 bases left in between. The CDR3 is made up of 12 amino acids. From germline, CDR1 is SEHNR and CDR2 FQNEAQ (reference sequence). The CDR3 nucleotides are TGTGCCAGCAGCTTAGGAAGGCAGCGAGCTTTCTTT. It is translated as CASSLGRQRAFF.

The rearrangement uses TRBV6-5 and TRBJ1-6, with D unresolved. CDR3 length: 13 residues. Between the trimmed V and J ends, which lost 0 bases and 9 bases, there was a span of 6 bases. Per germline, CDR1 MNHEY and CDR2 SVGAGI. CDR3 in DNA: TGTGCCAGCAGTTACTCGGACTTTTCACCCCTCCACTTT. Its protein product is CASSYSDFSPLHF.

The chain uses TRBV6-5 and TRBJ1-1; D not certain. CDR3 length equals 13 residues. The V end lost 8 bases, the J end lost 1 base, and 11 bases lay between the germline ends. Germline CDR1 and CDR2: MNHEY and SVGAGI. The CDR3 spells CASAKTENTEAFF. The CDR3 DNA follows: TGTGCCAGCGCCAAAACAGAGAACACTGAAGCTTTCTTT.

The CDR3 nucleotides read TGTGCCAGCAGTTGGCCCGGGAGTACCGGGGAGCTGTTTTTT. This translates into CASSWPGSTGELFF. The chain uses TRBV28 and TRBJ2-2, with TRBD2 as a possible D gene (6 bases). CDR3 length: 14 residues. Germline CDR1 is MDHEN and CDR2 is SYDVKM. Trimming pared 4 bases from V and 5 bases from J, leaving 11 bases between.

The gene calls are TRBV14 and TRBJ2-1; TRBD1 might be the D (6 bases). Germline V gives CDR1 SGHDN, CDR2 FVKESK. The CDR3 extends over 16 amino acids. The V end lost 2 bases, the J end lost 10 bases, and 21 bases lay between the germline ends. This chain's CDR3 is CASSQTSRTDLSEQFF. The CDR3 DNA follows: TGTGCCAGCAGCCAAACGTCCAGGACAGATCTGAGCGAGCAGTTCTTC.